Listed below are T cell receptor beta chains from one sample, sequenced in a study of blood T cell repertoires in COVID-19. Produced via immunoSEQ multiplex PCR; TCRdb's table is partial and in-frame only. The sample records 300,000 to 500,000 clones, roughly 88% being singletons. Sequenced: PBMCs or T cells enriched from blood (not recorded which). These receptors were taken from a woman in her 40s with acute COVID-19. Both conserved end residues are part of each CDR3. The D gene is left open where the match is weak. Clone sizes are given selectively: once, few, many, or a class where the clone is expanded.

J gene: TRBJ1-3
D gene: -
V gene: TRBV30
clone size: -
CDR3 protein: CAWSPGRHGNTIYF
CDR3 DNA: TGTGCCTGGAGTCCGGGGAGGCATGGAAACACCATATATTTT

J gene: TRBJ2-3
D gene: TRBD2
V gene: TRBV10-3
clone size: -
CDR3 protein: CAIRVWRGEDGTQYF
CDR3 DNA: TGTGCCATCCGGGTCTGGCGGGGGGAGGACGGTACGCAGTATTTT

J gene: TRBJ2-1
D gene: -
V gene: TRBV5-6
clone size: few
CDR3 protein: CASSLVGGKSSYNEQFF
CDR3 DNA: TGTGCCAGCAGCTTGGTAGGAGGGAAGAGCTCCTACAATGAGCAGTTCTTC

J gene: TRBJ1-1
D gene: -
V gene: TRBV10-2
clone size: -
CDR3 protein: CASIRQVRGNTEAFF
CDR3 DNA: TGCGCCAGCATCCGACAGGTACGGGGGAACACTGAAGCTTTCTTT

J gene: TRBJ2-1
D gene: -
V gene: TRBV19
clone size: -
CDR3 protein: CASAGTLYNEQFF
CDR3 DNA: TGTGCCAGCGCCGGGACACTCTACAATGAGCAGTTCTTC

J gene: TRBJ2-2
D gene: -
V gene: TRBV5-1
clone size: -
CDR3 protein: CASSLTGVNTGELFF
CDR3 DNA: TGCGCCAGCAGCTTGACGGGGGTGAACACCGGGGAGCTGTTTTTT

J gene: TRBJ1-2
D gene: -
V gene: TRBV27
clone size: -
CDR3 protein: CASSFLRGPVDGYTF
CDR3 DNA: TGTGCCAGCAGTTTCCTAAGGGGCCCCGTCGATGGCTACACCTTC

J gene: TRBJ2-3
D gene: -
V gene: TRBV20-1
clone size: -
CDR3 protein: CSAEGADTQYF
CDR3 DNA: TGCAGTGCGGAAGGGGCAGATACGCAGTATTTT

J gene: TRBJ2-2
D gene: -
V gene: TRBV3-1/TRBV3-2
clone size: -
CDR3 protein: CASSQVGFGGELFF
CDR3 DNA: TGTGCCAGCAGCCAAGTCGGGTTTGGCGGGGAGCTGTTTTTT

J gene: TRBJ2-7
D gene: -
V gene: TRBV5-6
clone size: -
CDR3 protein: CASTNGLSSYEQYF
CDR3 DNA: TGTGCCAGCACTAACGGACTCAGCTCCTACGAGCAGTACTTC

J gene: TRBJ1-2
D gene: TRBD1
V gene: TRBV9
clone size: -
CDR3 protein: CASSPSTGAAPNYGYTF
CDR3 DNA: TGTGCCAGCAGCCCCTCGACAGGGGCGGCCCCTAACTATGGCTACACCTTC

J gene: TRBJ1-2
D gene: -
V gene: TRBV24-1
clone size: -
CDR3 protein: CATSTQGGGYTF
CDR3 DNA: TGTGCCACCAGCACCCAAGGGGGTGGCTACACCTTC

J gene: TRBJ1-4
D gene: TRBD1
V gene: TRBV5-4
clone size: -
CDR3 protein: CASSRGVEGARLFF
CDR3 DNA: TGTGCCAGCAGCCGAGGGGTGGAGGGGGCTCGTCTGTTTTTT

J gene: TRBJ2-1
D gene: TRBD1
V gene: TRBV7-9
clone size: -
CDR3 protein: CASSLVGTGINEQFF
CDR3 DNA: TGTGCCAGCAGCTTAGTCGGGACAGGGATCAATGAGCAGTTCTTC

J gene: TRBJ1-4
D gene: TRBD1
V gene: TRBV7-2
clone size: -
CDR3 protein: CASSLGDRVNEKLFF
CDR3 DNA: TGTGCCAGCAGCTTAGGGGACAGGGTTAATGAAAAACTGTTTTTT

J gene: TRBJ1-2
D gene: -
V gene: TRBV5-6
clone size: -
CDR3 protein: CASRPRATVPLGYTF
CDR3 DNA: TGTGCCAGCAGGCCACGCGCCACGGTTCCGCTCGGCTACACCTTC

J gene: TRBJ1-2
D gene: -
V gene: TRBV7-8
clone size: -
CDR3 protein: CASSPQRDYGYTF
CDR3 DNA: TGTGCCAGCAGCCCACAGAGAGACTATGGCTACACCTTC

J gene: TRBJ1-3
D gene: -
V gene: TRBV30
clone size: -
CDR3 protein: CAWSAGGFGNTIYF
CDR3 DNA: TGTGCCTGGAGTGCGGGGGGATTTGGAAACACCATATATTTT

J gene: TRBJ1-2
D gene: -
V gene: TRBV5-6
clone size: -
CDR3 protein: CASSLRDIYGYTF
CDR3 DNA: TGTGCCAGCAGCTTAAGGGACATCTACGGCTACACCTTC

J gene: TRBJ1-1
D gene: -
V gene: TRBV19
clone size: -
CDR3 protein: CASTVGYTEAFF
CDR3 DNA: TGTGCCAGTACCGTCGGTTACACTGAAGCTTTCTTT

J gene: TRBJ1-4
D gene: -
V gene: TRBV19
clone size: -
CDR3 protein: CASSIPGGAEKLFF
CDR3 DNA: TGTGCCAGTAGTATCCCCGGGGGGGCTGAAAAACTGTTTTTT

J gene: TRBJ2-5
D gene: -
V gene: TRBV3-1/TRBV3-2
clone size: -
CDR3 protein: CASSQVRAGALGETQYF
CDR3 DNA: TGTGCCAGCAGCCAAGTGCGTGCGGGGGCGCTAGGGGAGACCCAGTACTTC

J gene: TRBJ2-7
D gene: TRBD2
V gene: TRBV25-1
clone size: -
CDR3 protein: CASSEWGGGISYEQYF
CDR3 DNA: TGTGCCAGCAGTGAATGGGGCGGGGGGATCTCCTACGAGCAGTACTTC

J gene: TRBJ2-2
D gene: -
V gene: TRBV4-1
clone size: -
CDR3 protein: CASSKWAGPGELFF
CDR3 DNA: TGCGCCAGCAGCAAATGGGCGGGGCCCGGGGAGCTGTTTTTT

J gene: TRBJ1-1
D gene: -
V gene: TRBV29-1
clone size: -
CDR3 protein: CSVAPTRDGTEAFF
CDR3 DNA: TGCAGCGTTGCCCCTACCAGGGATGGCACTGAAGCTTTCTTT

J gene: TRBJ2-3
D gene: TRBD2
V gene: TRBV27
clone size: -
CDR3 protein: CASTRGGAPSTDTQYF
CDR3 DNA: TGTGCCAGCACGCGCGGGGGGGCCCCTAGCACAGATACGCAGTATTTT

J gene: TRBJ2-3
D gene: -
V gene: TRBV5-1
clone size: once
CDR3 protein: CASSLGGGTDTQYF
CDR3 DNA: TGCGCCAGCAGCTTGGGGGGCGGCACAGATACGCAGTATTTT

J gene: TRBJ1-4
D gene: -
V gene: TRBV7-2
clone size: -
CDR3 protein: CASSLDSGQSEKLFF
CDR3 DNA: TGTGCCAGCAGCTTAGATTCAGGGCAAAGCGAAAAACTGTTTTTT

J gene: TRBJ2-3
D gene: TRBD1
V gene: TRBV27
clone size: -
CDR3 protein: CASKPGQGFSTDTQYF
CDR3 DNA: TGTGCCAGCAAACCGGGACAGGGGTTTAGCACAGATACGCAGTATTTT

J gene: TRBJ1-5
D gene: -
V gene: TRBV7-6
clone size: -
CDR3 protein: CASSLFGNQPQHF
CDR3 DNA: TGTGCCAGCAGCTTATTCGGCAATCAGCCCCAGCATTTT

J gene: TRBJ2-5
D gene: -
V gene: TRBV5-1
clone size: few
CDR3 protein: CASSLNPGSSQETQYF
CDR3 DNA: TGCGCCAGCAGCCTAAACCCAGGGTCTTCACAAGAGACCCAGTACTTC

J gene: TRBJ2-7
D gene: -
V gene: TRBV2
clone size: -
CDR3 protein: CASRYDNYEQYF
CDR3 DNA: TGTGCCAGCAGGTACGACAACTACGAGCAGTACTTC

J gene: TRBJ2-1
D gene: -
V gene: TRBV6-5
clone size: once
CDR3 protein: CASSYTGNEQFF
CDR3 DNA: TGTGCCAGCAGTTACACGGGGAATGAGCAGTTCTTC

J gene: TRBJ2-2
D gene: -
V gene: TRBV7-8
clone size: -
CDR3 protein: CALGGTGELFF
CDR3 DNA: TGTGCCTTAGGGGGCACCGGGGAGCTGTTTTTT

J gene: TRBJ1-5
D gene: TRBD1
V gene: TRBV30
clone size: -
CDR3 protein: CACSPGTDNQPQHF
CDR3 DNA: TGTGCCTGTTCGCCGGGGACAGACAATCAGCCCCAGCATTTT